This TCR beta chain was sequenced for a study of blood T cell repertoires in COVID-19. The wider study: COVID-19 samples collected from the United States, Italy and Spain covered acute and convalescent phases. Sources were T cells, B-cell-depleted T cells, or PBMCs; the material itself was cDNA or gDNA.

Per the original methods: Estimated nucleated cell counts came from reference gene primer amplification. Here immunoSEQ multiplex PCR was the method, and the copy in TCRdb shows in-frame clones only, minus some. The D gene and trimming were derived from the DNA, and the V and J assignments and clone size from that table. In the table there are 83,000 or so clones, roughly 71% of which are singletons. Germline assignment: CDR1 SGHAT and CDR2 FQNNGV. With 2 bases removed from V and 6 bases from J, the gap between germline ends came to 16 bases. The CDR3 loop spans 15 amino acids. The specimen sequenced was peripheral blood. This receptor was identified in a woman older than 75 with acute or convalescent COVID-19. The chain recombines TRBV11-2 with TRBJ1-1; TRBD1 might be the D (5 bases). The CDR3, as DNA: TGTGCCAGCAGCTTATGGAGGGGTGGAGGAGCTGAAGCTTTCTTT. It encodes CASSLWRGGGAEAFF. The whole variable domain, filled in from reference TRBV11-2 and TRBJ1-1, reads EAGVAQSPRYKIIEKRQSVAFWCNPISGHATLYWYQQILGQGPKLLIQFQNNGVVDDSQLPKDRFSAERLKGVDSTLKIQPAKLEDSAVYLCASSLWRGGGAEAFFGQGTRLTVV.